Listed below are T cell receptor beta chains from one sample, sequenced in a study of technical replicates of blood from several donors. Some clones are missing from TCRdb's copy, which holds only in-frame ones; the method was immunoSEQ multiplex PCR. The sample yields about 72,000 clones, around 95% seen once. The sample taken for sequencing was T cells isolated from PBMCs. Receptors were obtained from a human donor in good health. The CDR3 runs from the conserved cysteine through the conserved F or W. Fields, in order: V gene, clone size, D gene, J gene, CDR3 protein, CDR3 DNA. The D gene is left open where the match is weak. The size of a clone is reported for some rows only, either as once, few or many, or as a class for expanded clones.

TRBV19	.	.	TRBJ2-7	CASSPSSAGEQYF	TGTGCCAGTAGCCCCTCGTCGGCGGGAGAGCAGTACTTC
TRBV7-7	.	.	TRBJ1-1	CASSARLNTEAFF	TGTGCCAGCAGCGCGCGTTTGAACACTGAAGCTTTCTTT
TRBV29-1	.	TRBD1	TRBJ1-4	CSVGQGVDEKLFF	TGCAGCGTTGGTCAGGGGGTGGATGAAAAACTGTTTTTT
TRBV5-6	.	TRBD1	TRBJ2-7	CASSPAGTGIYEQYF	TGTGCCAGCAGCCCGGCGGGGACAGGCATATACGAGCAGTACTTC
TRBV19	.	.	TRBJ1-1	CASTPSSMNTEAFF	TGTGCCAGTACCCCCAGTTCGATGAACACTGAAGCTTTCTTT
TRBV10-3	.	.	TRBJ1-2	CAITSGSGSNYGYTF	TGTGCCATCACCAGCGGTTCGGGATCCAACTATGGCTACACCTTC
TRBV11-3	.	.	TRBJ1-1	CASSFGTDTEAFF	TGTGCCAGCAGCTTCGGGACTGACACTGAAGCTTTCTTT
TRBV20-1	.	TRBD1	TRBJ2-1	CSATRQGADFF	TGCAGTGCTACCCGACAGGGGGCGGATTTCTTC
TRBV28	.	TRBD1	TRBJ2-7	CASYRGYGSYEQYF	TGTGCCAGCTACAGGGGGTACGGCTCCTACGAGCAGTACTTC
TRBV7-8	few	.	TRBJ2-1	CASSLALLAVGNEQFF	TGTGCCAGCAGCTTAGCGCTGTTAGCGGTTGGCAATGAGCAGTTCTTC
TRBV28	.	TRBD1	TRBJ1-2	CASSPLGQGAGGYTF	TGTGCCAGCAGTCCCCTCGGACAGGGGGCTGGAGGCTACACCTTC
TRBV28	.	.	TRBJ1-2	CASSIQGIGRSNYGYTF	TGTGCCAGCAGTATACAGGGAATCGGTCGTTCCAACTATGGCTACACCTTC
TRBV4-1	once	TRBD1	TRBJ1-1	CASSQGQGGTEAFF	TGCGCCAGCAGCCAGGGGCAGGGGGGCACTGAAGCTTTCTTT
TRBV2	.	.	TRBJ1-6	CASSELAASSYNSPLHF	TGTGCCAGCAGTGAATTGGCAGCTAGCTCCTATAATTCACCCCTCCACTTT
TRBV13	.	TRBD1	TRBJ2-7	CASSQGAGGALDEQYF	TGTGCCAGCAGTCAGGGGGCGGGCGGGGCATTGGACGAGCAGTACTTC
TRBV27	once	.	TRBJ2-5	CASSLVGDIQETQYF	TGTGCCAGCAGTTTAGTCGGGGATATACAAGAGACCCAGTACTTC
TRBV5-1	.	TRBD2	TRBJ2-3	CASSLEGPGLAGGDTQYF	TGCGCCAGCAGCTTGGAGGGGCCAGGACTAGCGGGAGGAGATACGCAGTATTTT
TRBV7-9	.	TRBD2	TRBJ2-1	CASSLNEVAGGTSYEQFF	TGTGCCAGCAGCTTAAATGAAGTTGCGGGGGGTACCAGTTATGAGCAGTTCTTC